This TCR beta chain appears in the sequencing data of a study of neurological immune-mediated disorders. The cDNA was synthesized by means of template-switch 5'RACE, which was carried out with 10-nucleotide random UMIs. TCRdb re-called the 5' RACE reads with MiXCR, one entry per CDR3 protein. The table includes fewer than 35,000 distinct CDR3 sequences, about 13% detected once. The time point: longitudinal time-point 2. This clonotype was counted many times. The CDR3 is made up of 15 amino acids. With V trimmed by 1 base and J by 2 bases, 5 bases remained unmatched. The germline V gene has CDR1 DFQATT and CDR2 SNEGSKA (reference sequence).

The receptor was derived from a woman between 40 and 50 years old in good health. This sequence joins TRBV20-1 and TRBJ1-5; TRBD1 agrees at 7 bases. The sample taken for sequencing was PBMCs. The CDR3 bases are TGCAGTGCTAGAGGAACAGGGGAGGGCAATCAGCCCCAGCATTTT. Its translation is CSARGTGEGNQPQHF.